The 10 T cell receptor beta chains in this list originate from one sample, sequenced in a study of Ad26.COV2.S vaccination and SARS-CoV-2 variants. Assay: immunoSEQ multiplex PCR; the TCRdb copy retains only in-frame clones and omits some. The table shows approximately 410,000 clones, with over 75% occurring only once. Regarding treatment: 19 received Ad26.COV2.S at low or high dose, single or two shots; about 5 received placebo; per-sample allocation not given. After the first vaccine or placebo injection, samples were drawn on day 63. This specimen consisted of peripheral blood, obtained in a trial of Ad26.COV2.S vaccine versus placebo. Source of these receptors: a person aged 18-60 years who received the Ad26.COV2.S COVID-19 vaccine or a placebo.

V usage is TRBV5-1 and J usage is TRBJ1-4; D is ambiguous. The ends were cut back, 0 bases at V and 7 bases at J, with 13 bases in the middle. In germline, CDR1 is SGHRS, CDR2 YFSETQ. The CDR3 has 15 residues. CDR3 bases: TGCGCCAGCAGCTTGGGGTCAGCAACGGGTGAAAAACTGTTTTTT. Its protein product is CASSLGSATGEKLFF.

This chain connects TRBV28 to TRBJ1-6; D gene ambiguous. The CDR3 runs 14 residues. Germline CDR1 MDHEN, CDR2 SYDVKM. V was trimmed by 3 bases and J by 5 bases, leaving 8 bases between them. In DNA form, the CDR3 reads TGTGCCAGCAGTTTTTACAGTAATAATTCACCCCTCCACTTT. Its translation: CASSFYSNNSPLHF.

This chain links TRBV3-1 (or the pseudogene TRBV3-2) with TRBJ2-5; D gene unclear. Germline-derived CDR1 and CDR2 are LGHDT and YNNKEL (reference sequence). V shed 4 bases and J shed 2 bases, with 14 bases lying between them. The CDR3 covers 15 residues. The CDR3 is CASSPRVLEQETQYF. The CDR3 nucleotides read TGTGCCAGCAGCCCAAGGGTTCTGGAGCAAGAGACCCAGTACTTC.

The V and J genes are TRBV3-1 (or the pseudogene TRBV3-2) and TRBJ2-7; TRBD1 agrees at 9 bases. Germline trimming cut 1 base from V and 7 bases from J; bases unmatched to any gene: 5. Germline V lookup: CDR1 LGHDT, CDR2 YNNKEL (reference sequence). This CDR3 has 14 amino acids. The CDR3 coding sequence is TGTGCCAGCAGCCAAGGGGGGACAGGGCTGGAGCAGTACTTC. Amino acid sequence: CASSQGGTGLEQYF.

This clone was seen a single time. This chain uses TRBV2 with TRBJ2-2; TRBD2 is a possible D gene (6 bases). CDR1 SNHLY and CDR2 FYNNEI come from the germline V gene. This CDR3 is 16 amino acids long. Trimming shortened V by 4 bases and J by 5 bases, and 17 bases separated the two germline ends. The CDR3 region has the DNA TGTGCCAGCAGTGGCCCAAGGGGAGGTTGGACCGGGGAGCTGTTTTTT. This translates into CASSGPRGGWTGELFF.

The gene calls are TRBV5-1 and TRBJ2-3; D remains unclear. The CDR3 totals 13 residues. Looked up from germline, CDR1 is SGHRS and CDR2 is YFSETQ. V was clipped by 5 bases and J by 3 bases, with 10 bases between them. The CDR3 region has the DNA TGCGCCAGCAGACCCGTTGGAACAGATACGCAGTATTTT. Residues: CASRPVGTDTQYF.

The rearrangement uses TRBV7-2 and TRBJ2-3; no reliable D call. The germline CDR1 and CDR2 sequences are SGHTA and FQGNSA. The CDR3 has 14 residues. V lost 1 base to trimming and J lost 6 bases, with 11 bases between them. The CDR3 loop reads CASSLEVTLDTQYF. The DNA of the CDR3 is TGTGCCAGCAGCTTAGAAGTTACCCTGGATACGCAGTATTTT.

The chain couples TRBV7-9 to TRBJ1-6; TRBD1 matches 11 bases. V shed 2 bases, J shed 5 bases, and the junction held 2 bases outside the gene matches. CDR1 and CDR2 from the germline V gene are SEHNR and FQNEAQ (reference sequence). The CDR3 runs 16 residues. For the CDR3, the DNA is TGTGCCAGCAGCTTATGGACAGGGGGCAATAATTCACCCCTCCACTTT. It yields the protein CASSLWTGGNNSPLHF.

The chain joins TRBV29-1 to TRBJ2-3; either TRBD1 or TRBD2 may supply D (5 bases each). V was pared by 5 bases and J by 1 base, with 7 bases between. Looked up from germline, CDR1 is SQVTM and CDR2 is ANQGSEA. The CDR3 has 12 amino acids. CDR3 nucleotide sequence: TGCAGCGTTCGAGGGGGCACAGATACGCAGTATTTT. It codes for CSVRGGTDTQYF.

This clone has just one count. The V call is TRBV19, the J call TRBJ2-7, with D perhaps TRBD1 (6 bases). Germline assignment: CDR1 LNHDA and CDR2 SQIVND (reference sequence). There are 14 residues in the CDR3. Trimming left V 5 bases short and J 2 bases short, with 13 bases between. This chain's CDR3 is CASSVGTRAYEQYF. CDR3 sequence (DNA): TGTGCCAGTAGTGTCGGGACAAGGGCCTACGAGCAGTACTTC.